Presented here are 5 T cell receptor beta chains from one specimen sequenced in a study of OX40 agonist ivuxolimab in advanced cancers. Clones were sequenced by immunoSEQ multiplex PCR, and TCRdb holds only the in-frame ones, with some missing. The table has roughly 41,000 clones, around 91% seen once. This sample comprised CD4+ or CD8+ T cells sorted from blood, obtained in a trial of the OX40 agonist ivuxolimab. The receptors stem from an adult with an advanced solid tumor such as melanoma, head and neck, liver or kidney cancer.

The gene calls are TRBV5-6 and TRBJ1-2; 10 nucleotides match TRBD1. Germline V gene data show CDR1 as SGHDT and CDR2 as YYEEEE. The CDR3 length is 14 residues. V was pared by 3 bases and J by 3 bases, with 2 bases of the junction left unmatched. This chain's CDR3 is CASSYGTGDYGYTF. CDR3 bases: TGTGCCAGCAGCTATGGGACAGGGGACTATGGCTACACCTTC.

The rearrangement joins TRBV11-2 to TRBJ1-1; D not certain. Trimming removed 5 bases at V and 0 bases at J, with 7 bases between. This CDR3 is 13 amino acids long. CDR1 and CDR2 (germline): SGHAT, FQNNGV. Here the CDR3 DNA reads TGTGCCAGCAGCACGTGGATGAACACTGAAGCTTTCTTT. Protein: CASSTWMNTEAFF.

V usage is TRBV5-1 and J usage is TRBJ2-3; D is undetermined. With 0 bases removed from V and 0 bases from J, the gap between germline ends came to 5 bases. From germline, CDR1 is SGHRS and CDR2 YFSETQ. The CDR3 contains 14 residues. The CDR3 spells CASSLAASTDTQYF. In DNA, the CDR3 is TGCGCCAGCAGCTTGGCGGCGAGCACAGATACGCAGTATTTT.

The V gene is TRBV15, the J gene TRBJ1-5; the match to TRBD1 covers 10 bases. The V gene's germline CDR1 is LNHNV and CDR2 YYDKDF (reference sequence). The V gene end was trimmed by 5 bases and the J gene end by 7 bases; junction bases not matched to a gene: 8. This CDR3 contains 15 residues. The CDR3 here is CATSQDRGLGQPQHF. As DNA, the CDR3 is TGTGCCACCAGCCAGGACAGGGGGTTAGGCCAGCCCCAGCATTTT.

The rearrangement joins TRBV7-9 to TRBJ2-1; possibly TRBD1 for D (6 bases). V dropped 6 bases and J dropped 4 bases, with 19 bases sitting between them. The CDR3 contains 16 residues. CDR1 is SEHNR and CDR2 is FQNEAQ in the germline V gene (reference sequence). CDR3 bases: TGTGCCAGCAGACCAAGACAGGTAAAAGTTTACAATGAGCAGTTCTTC. This sequence encodes CASRPRQVKVYNEQFF.